The rows below give T cell receptor beta chains drawn from one sample of a study of T cells in Graves' hyperthyroidism and ophthalmopathy. One entry per CDR3 protein, called by TCRdb with MiXCR from the multiplex PCR reads. The sample contains under 350,000 distinct CDR3 sequences, more than 15% of which appear only once. Sequencing was performed on blood. The origin of the receptors is a woman aged 55-69 years with Graves' ophthalmopathy. CDR3s include the opening cysteine and the closing phenylalanine or tryptophan. Fields, in order: V gene, CDR3 protein.

v_call: TRBV2; cdr3_aa: CASTRRPIDYNEQFF
v_call: TRBV7-2; cdr3_aa: CASSSPPSGISYEQYF
v_call: TRBV27; cdr3_aa: CASSLSGGQYGYTF
v_call: TRBV6-2/TRBV6-3; cdr3_aa: CASSSPFLAKNIQYF
v_call: TRBV15; cdr3_aa: CATSRDRQQNIQYF
v_call: TRBV6-1; cdr3_aa: CASRGRGLEEKLFF
v_call: TRBV7-2; cdr3_aa: CASSFGSSWEQYF
v_call: TRBV5-6; cdr3_aa: CASSLAPNRATNEKLFF
v_call: TRBV4-1; cdr3_aa: CASSQGGPGSYNSPLHF
v_call: TRBV7-2; cdr3_aa: CASSLGGWTGDLYGYTF
v_call: TRBV3-2; cdr3_aa: CASRLPRGQKAFF
v_call: TRBV7-2; cdr3_aa: CASSVPGLAAEQYF
v_call: TRBV28; cdr3_aa: CASLFGRATGELFF
v_call: TRBV7-2; cdr3_aa: CASSLTGQYGYTF
v_call: TRBV28; cdr3_aa: CASNVRDGELFF
v_call: TRBV6-1; cdr3_aa: CASSARQGGYYGYTF
v_call: TRBV6-8; cdr3_aa: CASSYSEGAGGYTF
v_call: TRBV20-1; cdr3_aa: CSAAGQLNTGELFF
v_call: TRBV6-1; cdr3_aa: CASNPAGGLTEAFF
v_call: TRBV5-1; cdr3_aa: CASSSDRASFGYTF
v_call: TRBV9; cdr3_aa: CASSVTAGKYEQYF
v_call: TRBV6-2/TRBV6-3; cdr3_aa: CASSYDRDSPLHF
v_call: TRBV7-9; cdr3_aa: CASSPILRTEAFF
v_call: TRBV11-3; cdr3_aa: CASSSSGWGDTQYF
v_call: TRBV20-1; cdr3_aa: CSARDLKTGANYGYTF
v_call: TRBV2; cdr3_aa: CASKNRDNEQFF
v_call: TRBV7-2; cdr3_aa: CASSLVGGGATDTQYF
v_call: TRBV7-2; cdr3_aa: CASSAQGQGVALTQYF
v_call: TRBV7-6; cdr3_aa: CASSLMTADSGNTIYF
v_call: TRBV7-8; cdr3_aa: CASSLLAGGDEQYF
v_call: TRBV6-1; cdr3_aa: CASSEWVENTEAFF
v_call: TRBV7-2; cdr3_aa: CASSHSRYEQYF
v_call: TRBV28; cdr3_aa: CASSFRDRASTDTQYF
v_call: TRBV18; cdr3_aa: CASSPGAIIGASNTEAFF
v_call: TRBV5-6; cdr3_aa: CASSLVSSGGSGELFF
v_call: TRBV6-1; cdr3_aa: CASSELGTGIPEQYF
v_call: TRBV7-9; cdr3_aa: CASNGQSGNTIYF
v_call: TRBV5-1; cdr3_aa: CASSSETGVYGYTF
v_call: TRBV2; cdr3_aa: CASTTGTGRLNTEAFF
v_call: TRBV20-1; cdr3_aa: CSATKRGPGSDQPQHF